This T cell receptor beta chain was sequenced for a study of OX40 agonist ivuxolimab in advanced cancers. In this sample, this clone turned up once. TCRdb's table, derived via immunoSEQ multiplex PCR, lists solely in-frame clones and lacks some. Of some 50,000 clones listed, over 75% are singletons. Between the trimmed V and J ends, which lost 1 base and 5 bases, there was a span of 12 bases. The CDR3 consists of 15 residues. Germline V gives CDR1 KGHSY, CDR2 FQNENV. The sample in question was CD4+ or CD8+ T cells sorted from blood, obtained in a trial of the OX40 agonist ivuxolimab. This rearrangement joins TRBV16 to TRBJ1-5, with unresolved D. The sequence was obtained from an adult with an advanced solid tumor such as melanoma, head and neck, liver or kidney cancer. CDR3 nucleotide sequence: TGTGCCAGCAGCCAATATGGAGGAATGGATCAGCCCCAGCATTTT. It yields the protein CASSQYGGMDQPQHF.